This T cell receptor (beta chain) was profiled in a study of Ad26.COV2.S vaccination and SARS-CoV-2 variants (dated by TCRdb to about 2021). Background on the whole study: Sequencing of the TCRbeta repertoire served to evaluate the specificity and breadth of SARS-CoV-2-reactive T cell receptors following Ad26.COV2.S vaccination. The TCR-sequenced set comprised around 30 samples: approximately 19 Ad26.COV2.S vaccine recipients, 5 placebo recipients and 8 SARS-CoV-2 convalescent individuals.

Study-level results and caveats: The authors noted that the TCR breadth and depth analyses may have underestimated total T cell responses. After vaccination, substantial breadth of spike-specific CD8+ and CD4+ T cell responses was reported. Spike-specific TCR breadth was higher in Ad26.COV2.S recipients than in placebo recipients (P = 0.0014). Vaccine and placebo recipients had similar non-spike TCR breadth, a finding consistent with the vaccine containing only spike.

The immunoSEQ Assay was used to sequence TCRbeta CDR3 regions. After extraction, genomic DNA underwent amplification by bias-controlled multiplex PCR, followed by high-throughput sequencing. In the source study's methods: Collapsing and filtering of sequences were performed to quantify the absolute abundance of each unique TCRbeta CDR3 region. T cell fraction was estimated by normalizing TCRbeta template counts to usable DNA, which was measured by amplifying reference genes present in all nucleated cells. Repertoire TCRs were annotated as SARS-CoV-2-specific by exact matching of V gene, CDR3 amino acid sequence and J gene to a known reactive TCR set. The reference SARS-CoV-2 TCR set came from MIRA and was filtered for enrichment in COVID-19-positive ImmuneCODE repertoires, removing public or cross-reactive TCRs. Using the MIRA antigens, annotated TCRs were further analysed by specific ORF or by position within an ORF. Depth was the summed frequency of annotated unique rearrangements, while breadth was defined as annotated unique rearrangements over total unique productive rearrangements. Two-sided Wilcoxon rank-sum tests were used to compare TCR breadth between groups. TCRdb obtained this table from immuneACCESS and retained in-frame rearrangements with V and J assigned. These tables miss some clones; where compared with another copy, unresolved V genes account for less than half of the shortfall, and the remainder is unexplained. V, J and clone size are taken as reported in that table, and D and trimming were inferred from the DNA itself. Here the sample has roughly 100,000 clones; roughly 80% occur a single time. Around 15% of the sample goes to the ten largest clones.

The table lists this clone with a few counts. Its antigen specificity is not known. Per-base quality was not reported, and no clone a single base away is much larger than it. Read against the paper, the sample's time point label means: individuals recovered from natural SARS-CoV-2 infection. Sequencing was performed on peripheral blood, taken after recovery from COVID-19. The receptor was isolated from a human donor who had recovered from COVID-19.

The CDR3 has the sequence CASSVDFSPNYGYTF. The base sequence is TGTGCCAGCAGCGTAGACTTCTCCCCTAACTATGGCTACACCTTC. The sequence links TRBV9 to TRBJ1-2; the D gene remains uncertain. The CDR3 measures 15 amino acids from cysteine to phenylalanine. Only the CDR3 DNA is retained, 45 bases long and in frame from the first base. The germline V gene specifies SGDLS as CDR1 and YYNGEE as CDR2. V and J are truncated by 0 bases and 0 bases respectively, leaving an intervening sequence of 9 bases.